This paragraph reports one TCR beta chain. Its antigen remains unknown. The sample is drawn from a study of shared clonotypes between healthy human individuals. At the level of the study: Sampling drew on donors who were a couple of women and a few men aged 18 to 49.

Naivety among CD8 cells was defined by CD45RO negativity and positive CCR7 selection, thereby excluding terminally differentiated effector memory CD45RA+ cells. Every donor, a Caucasian adult, lived in Nashville, Tennessee. Some clones are missing from TCRdb's copy, which holds only in-frame ones; the method was immunoSEQ multiplex PCR. The table shows approximately 2,000,000 clones, with 85% to 95% occurring only once. Study-level results: Generation probabilities of non-shared clonotypes were lower (relative to those shared by all four donors).

The V and J ends lost 5 bases and 7 bases, in that order; junction bases with no gene match: 11. Germline V gene data show CDR1 as SGHVS and CDR2 as FNYEAQ. The CDR3 has 14 amino acids. The chain carries TRBV7-6 and TRBJ2-7; 7 positions match TRBD2. The origin of this receptor is a man aged 18 to 29 in good health. Some clones in this sample may be carry-over from other donors' samples. The specimen sequenced was naive CD8+ T cells from PBMCs. The CDR3 region has the DNA TGTGCCAGCAGCGCGAGCGGGACGGGCGGGGAGCAGTACTTC. Translating gives CASSASGTGGEQYF.